Each of the 27 T cell receptor beta chains below was sequenced from the same sample in a study of Graves' ophthalmopathy and Graves' hyperthyroidism. Transcripts of RNA were the source for amplifying TCR beta CDR3 regions. An opening RT-PCR round employed HTBI primers and preceded a second-round multiplex PCR. TCRdb fed the multiplex PCR reads into MiXCR, producing one record per CDR3 protein. The data show nearly 400,000 distinct CDR3 sequences, with 15% to 20% seen just once and 1.6% held by the top ten. The sample taken for sequencing was peripheral blood. All receptors derive from a young woman with Graves' ophthalmopathy.

In its sample, this clonotype was seen many times. The rearrangement links TRBV12-3 or TRBV12-4 to TRBJ1-5, with D perhaps matching TRBD1 (6 bases). Trimming removed 7 bases from V and 5 bases from J, with 18 bases in between. CDR3 length equals 15 residues. CDR3 bases: TGTGCCAGCACACTAGGGGTGGGGGCATATCAGCCCCAGCATTTT. Amino acid sequence: CASTLGVGAYQPQHF.

This clonotype was recorded many times. The gene calls are TRBV5-1 and TRBJ1-6; D gene uncertain. The V gene lost 4 bases and the J gene lost 7 bases, with 12 bases spanning the gap. The CDR3 runs to 14 residues. CDR1 SGHRS and CDR2 YFSETQ come from the germline V gene. The CDR3 nucleotides are TGCGCCAGCAGCGGCGGGCTTTCGAATTCACCCCTCCACTTT. Translating it yields CASSGGLSNSPLHF. The full variable domain, with the rest looked up from reference TRBV5-1 and TRBJ1-6, is KAGVTQTPRYLIKTRGQQVTLSCSPISGHRSVSWYQQTPGQGLQFLFEYFSETQRNKGNFPGRFSGRQFSNSRSEMNVSTLELGDSALYLCASSGGLSNSPLHFGNGTRLTVT.

The sample holds many counts of this clonotype. This sequence joins TRBV27 and TRBJ2-7; possibly TRBD1 or TRBD2 for D (6 bases each). V was clipped by 6 bases and J by 2 bases, with 17 bases between them. Germline CDR1 and CDR2: MNHEY and SMNVEV (reference sequence). The CDR3 totals 15 residues. The CDR3 nucleotides are TGTGCCAGCAGCAGGCGGAGGGGGGACCCCTACGAGCAGTACTTC. It codes for CASSRRRGDPYEQYF.

This clonotype was observed many times. The chain is built from TRBV18 and TRBJ1-1; TRBD1 is a possible D gene (5 bases). This CDR3 comprises 15 residues. Germline lookup yields CDR1 KGHSH and CDR2 LQKENI. Trimming pared 2 bases from V and 2 bases from J, leaving 12 bases between. The CDR3 nucleotides read TGTGCCAGCTCACCAAATCAACAGGTTAACACTGAAGCTTTCTTT. Protein: CASSPNQQVNTEAFF.

This clonotype was recorded at least ten times. CDR3 region: CASSEAPLEQYF. The CDR3 DNA reads as TGTGCCAGCAGTGAAGCACCTCTGGAGCAGTACTTC. The rearrangement links TRBV2 to TRBJ2-7; unclear D gene. Germline V gives CDR1 SNHLY, CDR2 FYNNEI. The length of the CDR3 is 12 residues. The V gene lost 0 bases and the J gene lost 7 bases, with 7 bases spanning the gap.

This clonotype was counted many times. The chain recombines TRBV28 with TRBJ2-7; D possibly matches TRBD1 or TRBD2 (6 bases each). CDR3 size: 15 residues. V gave up 6 bases and J gave up 7 bases, with 22 bases separating them. The V gene's germline CDR1 is MDHEN and CDR2 SYDVKM. The CDR3 spells CASSTDANGGYEQYF. The DNA of the CDR3 is TGTGCCAGCAGCACGGACGCAAACGGGGGCTATGAGCAGTACTTC.

The chain employs TRBV3-1 and TRBJ2-7; 11 bases are a match to TRBD1. V lost 4 bases to trimming and J lost 3 bases; unmatched junction nucleotides: 8. The germline V gene encodes CDR1 LGHDT and CDR2 YNNKEL (reference sequence). The CDR3 sequence is 16 residues long. As DNA, the CDR3 is TGTGCCAGCAGCCCCCGGGACAGGGGGGCAAGCTACGAGCAGTACTTC. It codes for CASSPRDRGASYEQYF.

This clonotype was found many times. One end of the junction varies from germline; a read error may be responsible. This chain uses TRBV28 with TRBJ1-1, with a weak D call TRBD1 (6 bases). The germline V gene encodes CDR1 MDHEN and CDR2 SYDVKM. The CDR3 spans 16 residues. CDR3 sequence: CATSWPSGQGLTEAFF. The DNA of the CDR3 is TGTGCCACCAGTTGGCCGAGTGGGCAGGGGCTCACTGAAGCTTTCTTT.

This clonotype has at least ten counts. The rearrangement uses TRBV27 and TRBJ2-5, with 12 bases aligning to TRBD2. The CDR3 contains 16 residues. The germline CDR1 and CDR2 sequences are MNHEY and SMNVEV (reference sequence). V was clipped by 4 bases and J by 1 base; unmatched bases: 4. In nucleotides, the CDR3 is TGTGCCAGCAGTTCTTGGACTAGCGGGATCCAAGAGACCCAGTACTTC. Protein sequence: CASSSWTSGIQETQYF.

This clonotype was counted at least ten times. The chain has TRBV12-3 or TRBV12-4 and TRBJ1-1; D may be TRBD1 (6 bases). The CDR3 totals 14 residues. Trimming cost V 4 bases and J 3 bases, with 12 bases left between them. Here the CDR3 DNA reads TGTGCCAGCAGTTCGTCGGACAGATACACTGAAGCTTTCTTT. Translated: CASSSSDRYTEAFF.

In this sample, this clonotype turned up many times. The chain links TRBV7-2 to TRBJ2-7; D is undetermined. CDR3 size: 14 residues. CDR1 and CDR2 (germline): SGHTA, FQGNSA. Deletions cut 3 bases from V and 2 bases from J, with 11 bases between. The CDR3 DNA is TGTGCCAGCAGCTTGGTTCGGGTCGCCTACGAGCAGTACTTC. Translated: CASSLVRVAYEQYF.

This rearrangement joins TRBV7-8 to TRBJ2-7; 8 nucleotides agree with TRBD2. The V gene's germline CDR1 is SGHVS and CDR2 FQNEAQ. J was trimmed by 3 bases and V by 6 bases; bases with no gene match: 13. The CDR3 covers 16 residues. CDR3 DNA: TGTGCCAGCAGTCCCCCGGGTAGGCGGGGGGACTACGAGCAGTACTTC. As protein: CASSPPGRRGDYEQYF.

The DNA for the CDR3 is TGTGCCAGCAGTGTATATCGTCCTCAGACTAATTCACCCCTCCACTTT. Translation gives CASSVYRPQTNSPLHF. This rearrangement joins TRBV27 to TRBJ1-6; no firm D call. Deletions cut 5 bases from V and 6 bases from J, with 17 bases between. Germline values: CDR1 MNHEY, CDR2 SMNVEV (reference sequence). This CDR3 comprises 16 residues.

This clonotype was detected many times. The V and J genes are TRBV6-4 and TRBJ1-1; D is possibly TRBD1 (6 bases). The CDR3 covers 13 residues. CDR1 is MRHNA and CDR2 is SNTAGT in the germline V gene. V was cut by 5 bases and J by 10 bases, with 17 bases left in between. The DNA of the CDR3 is TGTGCCAGCAGTCAGGACAGCGGGGATGGAGCTTTCTTT. Protein: CASSQDSGDGAFF.

Many counts were recorded for this clonotype. The chain couples TRBV6-1 to TRBJ2-4, with 8 nucleotides matching TRBD1. Germline V lookup: CDR1 MNHNS, CDR2 SASEGT. V dropped 6 bases and J dropped 4; count of bases not matched to a gene: 8. CDR3 size: 15 residues. CDR3: CASRPGGADKNIQYF. In DNA, the CDR3 is TGTGCCAGCAGACCAGGGGGCGCGGATAAAAACATTCAGTACTTC.

The J gene is TRBJ1-6, the V gene TRBV20-1; D might be TRBD1 (5 bases). The CDR3 runs 13 residues. Trimming cost V 6 bases and J 7 bases, with 13 bases left between them. Germline CDR1 DFQATT, CDR2 SNEGSKA (reference sequence). CDR3 DNA: TGCAGTGCGCGGGACGGTTGGAATTCACCCCTCCACTTT. It is translated as CSARDGWNSPLHF.

This clonotype came up many times. The rearrangement links TRBV13 to TRBJ1-1; D gene ambiguous. The CDR3 runs to 12 residues. Germline CDR1 is PRHDT and CDR2 is FYEKMQ (reference sequence). The ends were cut back, 5 bases at V and 4 bases at J, with 8 bases in the middle. The CDR3 protein is CASSGGPTEAFF. The DNA of the CDR3 is TGTGCCAGCAGCGGTGGTCCCACTGAAGCTTTCTTT.

As regards this clonotype: A clone one base away is much larger, so this may be a read error. The chain employs TRBV20-1 and TRBJ1-5; D call uncertain. This CDR3 is 12 amino acids long. Germline CDR1 and CDR2: DFQATT and SNEGSKA (reference sequence). The CDR3 nucleotides read TGCAGTACTAGAGGTCGTCATCAGCCCCAGCATTTT. This encodes CSTRGRHQPQHF.

This clonotype was counted many times. The J gene is TRBJ2-5, the V gene TRBV11-2, with 11 bases fitting TRBD2. Germline-derived CDR1 and CDR2 are SGHAT and FQNNGV. V shed 7 bases and J 5 bases; nucleotides not matched to a gene: 15. The CDR3 runs 17 residues. The DNA of the CDR3 is TGTGCCAGCACTATAGAGGCGGCTAGCGGGAGGCGGGAGACCCAGTACTTC. It translates to CASTIEAASGRRETQYF.

This clonotype was seen ten or more times. DNA of the CDR3: TGTGCCACCGGAGGGGCGGGCACCGGGGAGCTGTTTTTT. It specifies CATGGAGTGELFF. V usage is TRBV24-1 and J usage is TRBJ2-2; perhaps TRBD2 as D (6 bases). V was shortened by 9 bases and J by 4 bases, with 11 bases between the two germline ends. This CDR3 is built from 13 residues. Germline V gene sequence: CDR1 KGHDR, CDR2 SFDVKD.

This clonotype was recorded at least ten times. This chain uses TRBV14 with TRBJ2-7; D is unclear. The CDR3 consists of 13 residues. Germline CDR1 and CDR2: SGHDN and FVKESK. Trimming took 3 bases from V and 4 from J, leaving 10 bases between them. The CDR3 DNA reads as TGTGCCAGCAGCCAGGAAGGACGGTACGAGCAGTACTTC. Translation gives CASSQEGRYEQYF.

This clonotype was seen ten or more times. The V and J genes are TRBV13 and TRBJ2-2; TRBD1 matches 8 bases. CDR3 length: 16 residues. The J segment lost 5 bases and the V segment lost 5 bases, leaving 10 bases of the junction unmatched. Germline V gives CDR1 PRHDT, CDR2 FYEKMQ (reference sequence). The CDR3 nucleotides read TGTGCCAGCAGCGCCTCAGGGGGCGCTATGACCGGGGAGCTGTTTTTT. The encoded protein is CASSASGGAMTGELFF.

This clonotype was found a few times. The gene calls are TRBV29-1 and TRBJ1-1, with no clear D. V lost 5 bases, J lost 3 bases, and 13 bases lay in between. Germline assignment: CDR1 SQVTM and CDR2 ANQGSEA. CDR3 length: 13 amino acids. As DNA, the CDR3 is TGCAGCGTTTCCAGGTCCCGGGACACTGAAGCTTTCTTT. This encodes CSVSRSRDTEAFF. Looking up the rest from reference TRBV29-1 and TRBJ1-1 gives the full variable domain: SAVISQKPSRDICQRGTSLTIQCQVDSQVTMMFWYRQQPGQSLTLIATANQGSEATYESGFVIDKFPISRPNLTFSTLTVSNMSPEDSSIYLCSVSRSRDTEAFFGQGTRLTVV.

The rearrangement links TRBV20-1 to TRBJ2-7; D possibly corresponds to TRBD2 (5 bases). The CDR3 consists of 12 residues. V was shortened by 5 bases and J by 6 bases, with 14 bases between the two germline ends. Germline CDR1 is DFQATT and CDR2 is SNEGSKA (reference sequence). The CDR3 is CSALPLAGEQYF. In DNA form, the CDR3 reads TGCAGTGCTCTCCCTCTAGCCGGCGAGCAGTACTTC.

Ten or more counts support this clonotype. The chain couples TRBV6-2 or TRBV6-3 to TRBJ2-7, with 10 bases lining up with TRBD2. The CDR3 sequence is 14 residues long. V lost 3 bases and J lost 9; bases outside the gene matches: 8. Germline-derived CDR1 and CDR2 are MNHEY and SVGEGT. For the CDR3, the DNA is TGTGCCAGCAGTTATTGGCTAGCGGGAGACGGGCAGTACTTC. Translation gives CASSYWLAGDGQYF.

This clonotype was seen repeatedly, ten times or more. The chain links TRBV7-2 to TRBJ1-1; TRBD1 matches 9 bases. The CDR3 is 15 amino acids. Looked up from germline, CDR1 is SGHTA and CDR2 is FQGNSA. J lost 1 base, V lost 3 bases, and 3 bases had no gene match. The CDR3 is CASSFGTGTNTEAFF. The CDR3 DNA reads as TGTGCCAGCAGCTTCGGGACAGGGACGAACACTGAAGCTTTCTTT.

This clonotype was observed at least ten times. This chain joins TRBV5-6 and TRBJ2-2; 8 nucleotides line up with TRBD1. CDR1 and CDR2 (germline): SGHDT, YYEEEE. Trimming took 4 bases from V and 5 from J; bases not matched to a gene: 7. This CDR3 is built from 15 residues. CDR3 sequence (DNA): TGTGCCAGCAGCCCGGACAGGGCAGGGACCGGGGAGCTGTTTTTT. Amino acids: CASSPDRAGTGELFF.